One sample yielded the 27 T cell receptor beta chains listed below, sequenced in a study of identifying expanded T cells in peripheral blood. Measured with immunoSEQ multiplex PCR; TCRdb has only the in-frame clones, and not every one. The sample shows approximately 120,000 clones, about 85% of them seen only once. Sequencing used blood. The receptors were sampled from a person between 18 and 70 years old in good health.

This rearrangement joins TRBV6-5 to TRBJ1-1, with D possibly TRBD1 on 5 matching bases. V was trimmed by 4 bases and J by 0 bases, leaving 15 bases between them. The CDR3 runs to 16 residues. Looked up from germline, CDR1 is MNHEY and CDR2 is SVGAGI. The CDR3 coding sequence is TGTGCCAGCAGTTCAAACAGACAGCTGATGAACACTGAAGCTTTCTTT. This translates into CASSSNRQLMNTEAFF.

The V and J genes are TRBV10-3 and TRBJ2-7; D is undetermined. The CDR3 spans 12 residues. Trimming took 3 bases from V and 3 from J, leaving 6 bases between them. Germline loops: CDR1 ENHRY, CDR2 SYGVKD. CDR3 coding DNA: TGTGCCATCAGTGATGACGTCTACGAGCAGTACTTC. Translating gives CAISDDVYEQYF.

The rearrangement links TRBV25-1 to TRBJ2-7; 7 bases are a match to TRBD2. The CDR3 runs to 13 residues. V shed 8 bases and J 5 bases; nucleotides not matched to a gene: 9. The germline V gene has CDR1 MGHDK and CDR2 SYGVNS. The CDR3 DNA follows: TGTGCCAGCTCCGTAGCGGGCCTAGACGAGCAGTACTTC. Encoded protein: CASSVAGLDEQYF.

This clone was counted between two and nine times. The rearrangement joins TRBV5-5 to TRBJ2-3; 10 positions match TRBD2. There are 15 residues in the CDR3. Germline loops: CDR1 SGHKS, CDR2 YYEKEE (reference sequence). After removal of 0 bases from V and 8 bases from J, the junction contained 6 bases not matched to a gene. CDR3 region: CASSLASGRAGTQYF. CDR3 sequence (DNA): TGTGCCAGCAGCTTGGCCAGCGGGAGGGCCGGTACGCAGTATTTT.

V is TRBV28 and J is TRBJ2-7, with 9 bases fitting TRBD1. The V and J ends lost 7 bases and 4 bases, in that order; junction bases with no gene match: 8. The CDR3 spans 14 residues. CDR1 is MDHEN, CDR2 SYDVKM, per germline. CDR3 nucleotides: TGTGCCAGCACTTCCTCGGGACAGGGATACGAGCAGTACTTC. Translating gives CASTSSGQGYEQYF.

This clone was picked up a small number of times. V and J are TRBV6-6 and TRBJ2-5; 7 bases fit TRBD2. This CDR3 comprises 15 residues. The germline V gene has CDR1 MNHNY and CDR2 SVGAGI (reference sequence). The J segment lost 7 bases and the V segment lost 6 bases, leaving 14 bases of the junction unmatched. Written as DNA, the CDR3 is TGTGCCAGCAGCCTGTCGACCCGGTCGGGGGGGACCCAGTACTTC. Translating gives CASSLSTRSGGTQYF.

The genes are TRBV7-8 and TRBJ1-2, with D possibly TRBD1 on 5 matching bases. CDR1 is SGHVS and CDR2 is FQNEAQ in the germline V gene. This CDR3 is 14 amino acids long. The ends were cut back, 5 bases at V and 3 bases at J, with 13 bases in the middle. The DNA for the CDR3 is TGTGCCAGCAGCCGGGGGGAGGGCCACTATGGCTACACCTTC. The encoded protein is CASSRGEGHYGYTF.

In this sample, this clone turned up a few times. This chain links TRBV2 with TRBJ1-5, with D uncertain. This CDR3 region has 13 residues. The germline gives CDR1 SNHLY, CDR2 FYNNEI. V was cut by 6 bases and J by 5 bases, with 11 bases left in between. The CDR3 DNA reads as TGTGCCAGCAGGAAGGATGTAGATCAGCCCCAGCATTTT. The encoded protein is CASRKDVDQPQHF.

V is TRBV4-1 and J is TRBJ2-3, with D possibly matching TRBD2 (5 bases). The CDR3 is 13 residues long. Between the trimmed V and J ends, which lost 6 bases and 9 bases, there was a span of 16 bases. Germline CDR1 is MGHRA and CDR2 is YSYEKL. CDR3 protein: CASREPITGTQYF. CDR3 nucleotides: TGCGCCAGCAGGGAGCCTATTACGGGGACGCAGTATTTT.

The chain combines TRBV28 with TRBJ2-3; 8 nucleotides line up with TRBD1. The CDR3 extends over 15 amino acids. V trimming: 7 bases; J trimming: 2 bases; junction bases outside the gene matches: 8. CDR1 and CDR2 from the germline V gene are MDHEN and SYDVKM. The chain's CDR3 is CASTLPGQATDTQYF. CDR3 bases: TGTGCCAGCACCCTTCCGGGACAGGCCACAGATACGCAGTATTTT. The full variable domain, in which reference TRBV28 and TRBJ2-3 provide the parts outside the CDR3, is DVKVTQSSRYLVKRTGEKVFLECVQDMDHENMFWYRQDPGLGLRLIYFSYDVKMKEKGDIPEGYSVSREKKERFSLILESASTNQTSMYLCASTLPGQATDTQYFGPGTRLTVL.

The CDR3 sequence is CASSLAGTGVYGYTF. The CDR3 region has the DNA TGCGCCAGCAGCTTGGCCGGGACAGGAGTCTATGGCTACACCTTC. The chain has TRBV5-1 and TRBJ1-2; 8 nucleotides align to TRBD1. Trimming removed 0 bases from V and 4 bases from J; junction bases left unmatched: 5. The CDR3 covers 15 residues. Germline assignment: CDR1 SGHRS and CDR2 YFSETQ.

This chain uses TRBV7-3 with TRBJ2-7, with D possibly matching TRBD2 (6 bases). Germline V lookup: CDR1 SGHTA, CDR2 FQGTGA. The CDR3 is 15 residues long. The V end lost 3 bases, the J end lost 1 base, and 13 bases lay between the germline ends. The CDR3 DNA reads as TGTGCCAGCAGCTTGAAAAGCGGGCAATCCTACGAGCAGTACTTC. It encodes CASSLKSGQSYEQYF.

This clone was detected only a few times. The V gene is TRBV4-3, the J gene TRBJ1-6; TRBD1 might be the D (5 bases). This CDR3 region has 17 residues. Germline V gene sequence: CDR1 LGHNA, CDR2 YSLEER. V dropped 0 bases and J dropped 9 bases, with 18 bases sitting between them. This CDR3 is CASSQDRGWGTPSPLHF. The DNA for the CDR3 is TGCGCCAGCAGCCAAGATCGGGGCTGGGGAACTCCTTCACCCCTCCACTTT.

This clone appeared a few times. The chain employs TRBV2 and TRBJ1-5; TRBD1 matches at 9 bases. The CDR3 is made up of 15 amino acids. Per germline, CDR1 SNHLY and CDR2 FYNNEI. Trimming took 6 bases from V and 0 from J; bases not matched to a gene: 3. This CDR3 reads CASSGTGLSNQPQHF. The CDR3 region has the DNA TGTGCCAGCAGCGGGACAGGGCTTAGCAATCAGCCCCAGCATTTT.

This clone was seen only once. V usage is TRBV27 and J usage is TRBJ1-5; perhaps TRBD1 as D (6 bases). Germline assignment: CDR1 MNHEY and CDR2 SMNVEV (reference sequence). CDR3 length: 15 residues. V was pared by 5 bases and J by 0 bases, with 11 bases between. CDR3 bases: TGTGCCAGCAGTCGGCGGGGGGCTAGCAATCAGCCCCAGCATTTT. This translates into CASSRRGASNQPQHF.

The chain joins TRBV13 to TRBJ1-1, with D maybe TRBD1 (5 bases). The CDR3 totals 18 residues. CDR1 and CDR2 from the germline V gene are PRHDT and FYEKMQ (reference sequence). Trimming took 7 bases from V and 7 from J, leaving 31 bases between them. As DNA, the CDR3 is TGTGCCAGCAACATCGTCGGGACCAAGGGATGGTCCGCCAATGAAGCTTTCTTT. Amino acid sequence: CASNIVGTKGWSANEAFF.

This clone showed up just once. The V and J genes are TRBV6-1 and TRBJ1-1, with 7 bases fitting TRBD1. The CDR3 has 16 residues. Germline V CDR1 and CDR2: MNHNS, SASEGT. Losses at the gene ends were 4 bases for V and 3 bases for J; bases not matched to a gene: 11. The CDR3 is CASSGGDSITDTEAFF. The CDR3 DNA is TGTGCCAGCAGTGGGGGGGACAGCATTACGGACACTGAAGCTTTCTTT.

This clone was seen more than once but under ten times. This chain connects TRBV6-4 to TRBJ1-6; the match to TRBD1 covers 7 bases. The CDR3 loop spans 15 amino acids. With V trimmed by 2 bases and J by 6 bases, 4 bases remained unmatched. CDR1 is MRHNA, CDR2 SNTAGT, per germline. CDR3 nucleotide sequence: TGTGCCAGCAGTGACAGCGGGACAGCTAATTCACCCCTCCACTTT. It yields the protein CASSDSGTANSPLHF.

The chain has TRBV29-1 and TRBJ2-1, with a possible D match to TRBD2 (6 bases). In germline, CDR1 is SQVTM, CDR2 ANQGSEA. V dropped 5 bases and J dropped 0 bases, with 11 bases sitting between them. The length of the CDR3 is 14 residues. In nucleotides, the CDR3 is TGCAGCGTTACCCGGGGGTACTCCTACAATGAGCAGTTCTTC. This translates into CSVTRGYSYNEQFF.

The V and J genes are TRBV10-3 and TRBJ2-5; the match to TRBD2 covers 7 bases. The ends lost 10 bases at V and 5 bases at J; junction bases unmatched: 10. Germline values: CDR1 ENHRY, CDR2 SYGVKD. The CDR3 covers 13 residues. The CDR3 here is CATKGGTTETQYF. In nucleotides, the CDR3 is TGTGCCACCAAGGGAGGGACCACGGAGACCCAGTACTTC.

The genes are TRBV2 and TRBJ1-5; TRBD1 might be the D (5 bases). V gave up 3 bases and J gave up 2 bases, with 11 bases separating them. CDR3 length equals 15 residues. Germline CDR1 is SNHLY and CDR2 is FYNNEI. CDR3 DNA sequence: TGTGCCAGCAGTGATCGATGGGGGGGCAATCAGCCCCAGCATTTT. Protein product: CASSDRWGGNQPQHF.

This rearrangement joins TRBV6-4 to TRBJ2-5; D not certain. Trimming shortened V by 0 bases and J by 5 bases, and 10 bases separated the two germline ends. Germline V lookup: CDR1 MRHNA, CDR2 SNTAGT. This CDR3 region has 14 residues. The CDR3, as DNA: TGTGCCAGCAGTGACTCTAGTGCCGAGGAGACCCAGTACTTC. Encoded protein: CASSDSSAEETQYF.

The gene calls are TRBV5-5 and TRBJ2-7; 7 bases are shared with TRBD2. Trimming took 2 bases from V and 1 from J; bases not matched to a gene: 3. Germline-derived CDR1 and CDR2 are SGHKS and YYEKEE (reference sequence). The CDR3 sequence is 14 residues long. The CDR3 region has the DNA TGTGCCAGCAGCTTTACAGCGGGGTCCTACGAGCAGTACTTC. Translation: CASSFTAGSYEQYF. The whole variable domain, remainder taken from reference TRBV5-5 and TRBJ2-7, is DAGVTQSPTHLIKTRGQQVTLRCSPISGHKSVSWYQQVLGQGPQFIFQYYEKEERGRGNFPDRFSARQFPNYSSELNVNALLLGDSALYLCASSFTAGSYEQYFGPGTRLTVT.

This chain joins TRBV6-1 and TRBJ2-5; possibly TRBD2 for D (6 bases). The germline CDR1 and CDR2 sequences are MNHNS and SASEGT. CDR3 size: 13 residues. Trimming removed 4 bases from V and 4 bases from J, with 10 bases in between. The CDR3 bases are TGTGCCAGCAGTGGGGGGGTCGCAGAGACCCAGTACTTC. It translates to CASSGGVAETQYF.

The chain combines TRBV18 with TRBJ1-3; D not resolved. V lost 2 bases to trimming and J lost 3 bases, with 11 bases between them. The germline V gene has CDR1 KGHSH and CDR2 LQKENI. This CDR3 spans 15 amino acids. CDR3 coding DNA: TGTGCCAGCTCACCAGGACTCCTGGATGGAAACACCATATATTTT. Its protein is CASSPGLLDGNTIYF.

The CDR3 nucleotides read TGTGCCAGCAGTTACGCGGGCTCTGCAGATACGCAGTATTTT. Translating gives CASSYAGSADTQYF. This rearrangement joins TRBV6-6 to TRBJ2-3; D is possibly TRBD2 (5 bases). CDR3 length: 14 residues. Trimming took off 2 bases at V and 4 bases at J, with 10 bases between the two ends. Germline V gives CDR1 MNHNY, CDR2 SVGAGI (reference sequence).

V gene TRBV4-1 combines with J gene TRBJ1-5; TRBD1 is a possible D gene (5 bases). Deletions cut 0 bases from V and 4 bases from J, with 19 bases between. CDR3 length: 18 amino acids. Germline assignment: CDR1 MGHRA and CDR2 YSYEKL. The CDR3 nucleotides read TGCGCCAGCAGCCAAGATTACTACTCTGGGGGAGGGAATCAGCCCCAGCATTTT. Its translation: CASSQDYYSGGGNQPQHF.